This TCR beta chain was captured by sequencing in a study of regulatory T cells in long-lasting Graves disease. Broader study findings: Not thyroid tissue but only peripheral blood was studied.

The table lists this clonotype with a few counts. No antigen is known for it. Sequencing libraries for TCR beta were prepared with iRepertoire HTBI primers and Arm-PCR of CDR3 regions. TCRdb reprocessed the multiplex PCR reads via MiXCR and lists one record per CDR3 protein. The sample has 420,000 or so distinct CDR3 sequences, over 15% seen once; the top ten hold about 23%. CDR1 is MNHNS and CDR2 is SASEGT in the germline V gene. The V end was cut by 9 bases, the J end by 5 bases, with 16 bases between. This CDR3 has 13 amino acids. Time point described: newly diagnosed GD, antithyroid drugs for less than 3 months. PBMC RNA served as the TCR library source. The same sample was also studied in work on T cells in Graves' hyperthyroidism and ophthalmopathy. That source reports: First-round RT-PCR with HTBI primers amplified the TCR CDR3 region.

Sequenced here: peripheral blood mononuclear cells (PBMCs), sampled at new diagnosis, from a patient treated with antithyroid drugs. This TCR came from a woman younger than 30 with Graves disease. The chain has TRBV6-1 and TRBJ1-2; D unresolved. The CDR3 sequence is CASKQWENYGYTF. The CDR3 DNA reads as TGTGCCAGTAAACAGTGGGAAAATTATGGCTACACCTTC.